This T cell receptor beta chain comes out of a study of control samples from healthy donors and cancer patients. Here immunoSEQ multiplex PCR was the method, and the copy in TCRdb shows in-frame clones only, minus some. The repertoire holds approximately 170,000 clones, with around nine tenths as singletons. With V trimmed by 0 bases and J by 2 bases, 9 bases remained unmatched. CDR3 size: 17 residues. Germline CDR1 and CDR2: LGHNA and YNFKEQ. This TCR was sampled from a woman aged 25 to 39 in good health. The source material was blood. This rearrangement joins TRBV4-2 to TRBJ2-7; 8 bases line up with TRBD1. CDR3 sequence (DNA): TGTGCCAGCAGCCAAGAAGGTGGAGGGACAGGAACCTACGAGCAGTACTTC. This codes for CASSQEGGGTGTYEQYF.